This TCR beta chain was observed in a study of beta chain features in type 1 diabetes. Background on the study: No patient-donor differences in age, gender, total cells or subset yield.

V shed 4 bases and J shed 0 bases, with 15 bases lying between them. CDR3 length: 16 residues. Germline V gene lookup returns CDR1 GTSNPN and CDR2 SVGIG (reference sequence). The investigators reverse transcribed all of the isolated RNA, so they sequenced expressed TCRB transcripts. The study sequenced naive, central memory and regulatory T cell samples to an average of about 3.6 million reads. This table comes from immunoSEQ multiplex PCR, and its TCRdb copy is limited to in-frame clones, with some not included. The sample shows almost 350,000 clones, about 19% of them seen only once. The study's findings and limits: The naive, central memory and Treg TCRB repertoires showed an apparent similarity that was greater among patients than among healthy donors. cDNA sequencing could over-represent cells with high TCR expression.

Details on this clone: Its antigen is unidentified.

The receptor was derived from a woman under 30 in good health. Sequencing used naive CD4+ T cells from blood. V and J are TRBV30 and TRBJ1-4; tentatively, D is TRBD1 (6 bases). CDR3 DNA sequence: TGTGCCTGGAATCAGGGGACCTACGCAACTAATGAAAAACTGTTTTTT. Its protein is CAWNQGTYATNEKLFF.